Listed here are 19 T cell receptor beta chains from one sample, sequenced in a study of cytomegalovirus exposure and HLA in healthy donors. PCR used 60 Vbeta primers and 13 Jbeta primers. Sequenced by immunoSEQ multiplex PCR; TCRdb stores in-frame clones only, minus some. The sample records about 140,000 clones, roughly 77% being singletons. Sequencing was done on a sample of PBMCs. These receptors all come from a female donor in good health and CMV-seronegative.

This chain joins TRBV11-3 and TRBJ1-2; D remains ambiguous. Germline CDR1 SGHNT, CDR2 YENEEA. The CDR3 length is 15 residues. Trimming took 5 bases from V and 5 from J, leaving 18 bases between them. The CDR3 sequence is CASSPGLGSGYGYTF. For the CDR3, the DNA is TGTGCCAGCAGCCCGGGTCTAGGCAGCGGATATGGCTACACCTTC.

V usage is TRBV6-1 and J usage is TRBJ2-7; possibly TRBD1 for D (6 bases). Germline V gene lookup returns CDR1 MNHNS and CDR2 SASEGT. Deletions cut 7 bases from V and 6 bases from J, with 22 bases between. This CDR3 has 15 residues. The CDR3 sequence is CASNPWGQGVGEQYF. CDR3 DNA: TGTGCCAGCAATCCCTGGGGGCAGGGAGTGGGCGAGCAGTACTTC.

The J gene is TRBJ1-1, the V gene TRBV5-4, with TRBD1 matching over 7 bases. The CDR3 has 14 amino acids. J gave up 4 bases and V 4 bases, and 7 bases lay outside the gene matches. Germline CDR1 SGHNT, CDR2 YYREEE (reference sequence). The CDR3 here is CASSPDRESTEAFF. The CDR3 DNA reads as TGTGCCAGCAGCCCCGACAGGGAGAGCACTGAAGCTTTCTTT.

This clone was counted a few times. The chain couples TRBV28 to TRBJ1-1; 7 bases agree with TRBD1. Germline V gene data show CDR1 as MDHEN and CDR2 as SYDVKM. The CDR3 runs 14 residues. The V segment lost 5 bases and the J segment 0 bases; nucleotides outside the gene matches: 3. The CDR3 is CASSPDRVNTEAFF. CDR3 nucleotide sequence: TGTGCCAGCAGTCCTGACAGGGTGAACACTGAAGCTTTCTTT. Full variable domain (remainder filled in from reference TRBV28 and TRBJ1-1): DVKVTQSSRYLVKRTGEKVFLECVQDMDHENMFWYRQDPGLGLRLIYFSYDVKMKEKGDIPEGYSVSREKKERFSLILESASTNQTSMYLCASSPDRVNTEAFFGQGTRLTVV.

The CDR3 spells CASSYGTDYEQYF. CDR3 nucleotide sequence: TGTGCCAGCAGTTATGGGACAGACTACGAGCAGTACTTC. The chain combines TRBV6-5 with TRBJ2-7, with 7 bases lining up with TRBD1. Germline values: CDR1 MNHEY, CDR2 SVGAGI. The CDR3 has 13 residues. The trim removed 3 bases at V and 3 bases at J, leaving 2 bases unmatched.

The chain joins TRBV4-1 to TRBJ1-5; D is undetermined. This CDR3 contains 13 residues. V was pared by 4 bases and J by 9 bases, with 13 bases between. Germline V gene sequence: CDR1 MGHRA, CDR2 YSYEKL. In DNA, the CDR3 is TGCGCCAGCAGCCCTCGGTCAGGCCTGCCCCAGCATTTT. This gives the protein CASSPRSGLPQHF.

J is TRBJ2-7 and V is TRBV29-1, with D possibly being TRBD2 (5 bases). The V end was cut by 6 bases, the J end by 0 bases, with 6 bases between. This CDR3 has 11 amino acids. Germline CDR1 reads SQVTM; CDR2 reads ANQGSEA. This chain's CDR3 is CSVGSSYEQYF. The CDR3 DNA sequence: TGCAGCGTGGGGAGCTCCTACGAGCAGTACTTC.

The rearrangement uses TRBV5-1 and TRBJ2-2; possible D gene TRBD2, 6 bases. CDR3 length equals 16 residues. Between the trimmed V and J ends, which lost 0 bases and 2 bases, there was a span of 11 bases. Germline values: CDR1 SGHRS, CDR2 YFSETQ. The CDR3 DNA sequence: TGCGCCAGCAGCTTGGCTCCTAGCGCCAACACCGGGGAGCTGTTTTTT. It codes for CASSLAPSANTGELFF.

The V gene is TRBV4-3, the J gene TRBJ1-3, with a weak D call TRBD1 (6 bases). The CDR3 has 13 amino acids. Germline CDR1 and CDR2: LGHNA and YSLEER. V gave up 9 bases and J gave up 2 bases, with 11 bases separating them. CDR3: CARRGGTGNTIYF. The CDR3, as DNA: TGCGCCAGGAGGGGGGGAACTGGAAACACCATATATTTT.

J is TRBJ2-3 and V is TRBV7-8, with TRBD2 matching over 8 bases. The junction had 10 bases not matched to a gene; V was cut back by 5 bases and J by 6 bases. The CDR3 totals 15 residues. Germline V gene lookup returns CDR1 SGHVS and CDR2 FQNEAQ. The DNA of the CDR3 is TGTGCCAGCAGCCCCCAAAGCGGGAGCGGTGATACGCAGTATTTT. Its protein product is CASSPQSGSGDTQYF.

Concerning this clone: This specimen includes other DNA sequences encoding the same CDR3. The chain uses TRBV4-1 and TRBJ2-2; D remains ambiguous. This CDR3 spans 14 amino acids. V was clipped by 2 bases and J by 1 base, with 5 bases between them. The germline gives CDR1 MGHRA, CDR2 YSYEKL. CDR3 sequence reads: CASSQSKNTGELFF. The CDR3 DNA reads as TGCGCCAGCAGCCAATCAAAGAACACCGGGGAGCTGTTTTTT.

V is TRBV6-5 and J is TRBJ2-7; a weak D match, TRBD1 (5 bases). The V gene lost 4 bases and the J gene lost 2 bases, with 9 bases spanning the gap. The CDR3 is 13 residues long. Germline loops: CDR1 MNHEY, CDR2 SVGAGI. The CDR3 DNA reads as TGTGCCAGCAGTTCAGGGTTTACCTACGAGCAGTACTTC. Residues: CASSSGFTYEQYF.

The chain employs TRBV13 and TRBJ2-5, with 7 bases aligning to TRBD2. Germline V lookup: CDR1 PRHDT, CDR2 FYEKMQ (reference sequence). The CDR3 loop spans 16 amino acids. Trimming cost V 2 bases and J 3 bases; bases outside gene matches: 9. CDR3 in amino acids: CASSLRASGGEETQYF. Written as DNA, the CDR3 is TGTGCCAGCAGCTTACGGGCTAGCGGAGGGGAAGAGACCCAGTACTTC.

The chain uses TRBV11-2 and TRBJ1-2, with D unclear. CDR3 length equals 12 residues. The germline gives CDR1 SGHAT, CDR2 FQNNGV. The V and J ends lost 4 bases and 8 bases respectively, with 11 bases between them. The chain's CDR3 is CASSSEAIGYTF. Here the CDR3 DNA reads TGTGCCAGCAGCTCGGAGGCCATCGGCTACACCTTC.

Here the CDR3 DNA reads TGTGCCAGTCGGGACAGGGGGTCCTCATCGGACGGCTACACCTTC. Translating gives CASRDRGSSSDGYTF. This chain connects TRBV19 to TRBJ1-2; TRBD1 matches 11 bases. The CDR3 consists of 15 residues. Germline V gene data show CDR1 as LNHDA and CDR2 as SQIVND (reference sequence). Germline trimming cut 8 bases from V and 8 bases from J; bases unmatched to any gene: 13. Full variable domain (missing parts from reference TRBV19 and TRBJ1-2): DGGITQSPKYLFRKEGQNVTLSCEQNLNHDAMYWYRQDPGQGLRLIYYSQIVNDFQKGDIAEGYSVSREKKESFPLTVTSAQKNPTAFYLCASRDRGSSSDGYTFGSGTRLTVV.

The table lists this clone with many counts. The rearrangement links TRBV6-5 to TRBJ1-6; D may be TRBD1 (5 bases). In germline, CDR1 is MNHEY, CDR2 SVGAGI. V lost 2 bases, J lost 9 bases, and 17 bases lay in between. The CDR3 has 16 amino acids. CDR3 amino acids: CASSYTRAGGGSPLHF. DNA of the CDR3: TGTGCCAGCAGTTACACCCGCGCGGGGGGAGGTTCACCCCTCCACTTT.

The rearrangement uses TRBV5-3 and TRBJ1-5, with 9 bases lining up with TRBD1. TRBV5-3 qualifies as an ORF whose function is uncertain. The J segment lost 5 bases and the V segment lost 4 bases, leaving 4 bases of the junction unmatched. CDR3 size: 14 residues. The CDR3 nucleotides are TGTGCCAGAAGCAGCGACAGGGGGGATCAGCCCCAGCATTTT. It encodes CARSSDRGDQPQHF.

The rearrangement uses TRBV7-9 and TRBJ1-4; weak D call: TRBD1 (5 bases). V dropped 1 base and J dropped 7 bases, with 19 bases sitting between them. Germline V gene data show CDR1 as SEHNR and CDR2 as FQNEAQ (reference sequence). There are 17 residues in the CDR3. CDR3 nucleotides: TGTGCCAGCAGCTTAGGTTCTACTTGGACATACGGTGAAAAACTGTTTTTT. Protein: CASSLGSTWTYGEKLFF.

CDR3 sequence (DNA): TGTGCCAGCAGGGCATCAAGCGGGGCGCGCAAATCGGCCCAGTACTTC. This translates into CASRASSGARKSAQYF. J is TRBJ2-5 and V is TRBV14, with TRBD2 matching 7 bases. V was pared by 6 bases and J by 9 bases, with 19 bases of the junction left unmatched. Looked up from germline, CDR1 is SGHDN and CDR2 is FVKESK. The CDR3 length is 16 residues.